One and the same sample provided the 21 T cell receptor beta chains below, sequenced in a study of cytomegalovirus exposure and HLA in healthy donors. The assay was immunoSEQ multiplex PCR, and TCRdb's table has in-frame clones only and misses some. The table records 100,000 to 150,000 clones, nearly 90% of them present only once. Sequenced sample: PBMCs. These receptors came from a woman younger than 35 in good health and CMV-seronegative.

The V call is TRBV9, the J call TRBJ2-1, with D possibly being TRBD2 (6 bases). Trimming took 0 bases from V and 5 from J, leaving 9 bases between them. Germline V gene data show CDR1 as SGDLS and CDR2 as YYNGEE. The CDR3 loop spans 14 amino acids. The CDR3 region is CASSVVGRHNEQFF. The CDR3 DNA reads as TGTGCCAGCAGCGTAGTTGGGAGGCACAATGAGCAGTTCTTC.

The chain links TRBV9 to TRBJ1-2; the D gene is possibly TRBD1 (5 bases). The V end lost 2 bases, the J end lost 8 bases, and 16 bases lay between the germline ends. Germline V CDR1 and CDR2: SGDLS, YYNGEE. The CDR3 is 14 residues long. CDR3 DNA sequence: TGTGCCAGCAGCGTCGGGGGAAGGGGTGACGGCTACACCTTC. This encodes CASSVGGRGDGYTF.

There are a few counts of this clone. The chain combines TRBV18 with TRBJ2-5; a weak D match, TRBD1 (5 bases). The V end lost 3 bases, the J end lost 4 bases, and 9 bases lay between the germline ends. Germline V gives CDR1 KGHSH, CDR2 LQKENI. This CDR3 has 13 residues. For the CDR3, the DNA is TGTGCCAGCTCACCTGGACATGGAGAGACCCAGTACTTC. It is translated as CASSPGHGETQYF. Variable domain in full (rest from reference TRBV18 and TRBJ2-5): NAGVMQNPRHLVRRRGQEARLRCSPMKGHSHVYWYRQLPEEGLKFMVYLQKENIIDESGMPKERFSAEFPKEGPSILRIQQVVRGDSAAYFCASSPGHGETQYFGPGTRLLVL.

The chain employs TRBV5-1 and TRBJ1-3; D unresolved. Germline assignment: CDR1 SGHRS and CDR2 YFSETQ. This CDR3 comprises 13 residues. Trimming removed 4 bases from V and 4 bases from J, with 9 bases in between. The CDR3 DNA reads as TGCGCCAGCAGCACTCAGACAGGAAACACCATATATTTT. The encoded protein is CASSTQTGNTIYF.

Here the CDR3 DNA reads TGTGCCAGCAGCTCCAGCGGCGGCAGCAATCAGCCCCAGCATTTT. Encoded protein: CASSSSGGSNQPQHF. The chain has TRBV7-9 and TRBJ1-5; no definite D call. Trimming removed 4 bases at V and 1 base at J, with 11 bases between. The CDR3 runs 15 residues. The germline gives CDR1 SEHNR, CDR2 FQNEAQ (reference sequence).

The V call is TRBV5-1, the J call TRBJ2-2; 9 bases fit TRBD2. The CDR3 extends over 16 amino acids. CDR1 and CDR2 (germline): SGHRS, YFSETQ. Losses at the gene ends were 4 bases for V and 4 bases for J; bases not matched to a gene: 8. The CDR3, as DNA: TGCGCCAGCAGCGCGGGGGGGCCAGGATTCACCGGGGAGCTGTTTTTT. Amino acids: CASSAGGPGFTGELFF.

The chain is built from TRBV5-1 and TRBJ2-1, with 7 positions matching TRBD1. V lost 8 bases to trimming and J lost 5 bases; unmatched junction nucleotides: 7. CDR3 length: 13 amino acids. Germline values: CDR1 SGHRS, CDR2 YFSETQ. CDR3 in amino acids: CASRQGGDNEQFF. CDR3 nucleotide sequence: TGCGCCAGTCGACAGGGCGGCGACAATGAGCAGTTCTTC.

For this clone: At one end the junction does not follow the germline gene, possibly because of a read error. The chain carries TRBV7-7 and TRBJ2-5; D possibly corresponds to TRBD1 (6 bases). The CDR3 length is 15 residues. Germline assignment: CDR1 SSHAT and CDR2 FNYEAQ (reference sequence). The CDR3 nucleotides are TGTGCTAGCAGCGCAGGGGTCGGGGTCCAAGAGACCCAGTACTTC. Translation: CASSAGVGVQETQYF. Together with reference TRBV7-7 and TRBJ2-5, the CDR3 gives the full variable domain: GAGVSQSPRYKVTKRGQDVTLRCDPISSHATLYWYQQALGQGPEFLTYFNYEAQPDKSGLPSDRFSAERPEGSISTLTIQRTEQRDSAMYRCASSAGVGVQETQYFGPGTRLLVL.

The CDR3 DNA follows: TGTGCCAGCAGTATACACAGGGACGGCTACACCTTC. Encoded protein: CASSIHRDGYTF. The chain links TRBV6-1 to TRBJ1-2; D is perhaps TRBD1 (6 bases). CDR3 length equals 12 residues. V dropped 5 bases and J dropped 8 bases, with 12 bases sitting between them. Per germline, CDR1 MNHNS and CDR2 SASEGT.

A single count supports this clone. The V call is TRBV7-2, the J call TRBJ2-7; D is uncertain. The CDR3 contains 13 residues. Germline values: CDR1 SGHTA, CDR2 FQGNSA. Trimming stripped 1 base from V and 5 bases from J, with 9 bases between. CDR3 sequence reads: CASSLGPGDEQYF. The CDR3 DNA is TGTGCCAGCAGCTTAGGGCCCGGAGACGAGCAGTACTTC.

This chain uses TRBV10-1 with TRBJ1-1; 9 nucleotides match TRBD1. CDR1 is WNHNN and CDR2 is SYGVQD in the germline V gene (reference sequence). The ends lost 4 bases at V and 2 bases at J; junction bases unmatched: 5. This CDR3 comprises 15 residues. CDR3 DNA sequence: TGCGCCAGCAGTGGACCGGGACAGGGCAACACTGAAGCTTTCTTT. Encoded protein: CASSGPGQGNTEAFF.

The chain uses TRBV27 and TRBJ1-1; TRBD1 might be the D (6 bases). The CDR3 is 14 residues long. Trimming removed 5 bases from V and 4 bases from J, with 14 bases in between. CDR1 MNHEY and CDR2 SMNVEV come from the germline V gene (reference sequence). The DNA for the CDR3 is TGTGCCAGCAGTCTGTTTCAGGGGAGCACTGAAGCTTTCTTT. This sequence encodes CASSLFQGSTEAFF.

The chain employs TRBV6-1 and TRBJ2-1; 11 positions match TRBD2. Trimming at V came to 2 bases and at J to 8 bases, leaving 5 bases not matched to a gene. Germline V lookup: CDR1 MNHNS, CDR2 SASEGT. The CDR3 is made up of 15 amino acids. The CDR3 reads CASSELAGGPDEQFF. The CDR3 nucleotides are TGTGCCAGCAGTGAATTAGCGGGGGGGCCCGATGAGCAGTTCTTC.

J is TRBJ2-5 and V is TRBV5-1; TRBD2 matches at 7 bases. The ends lost 0 bases at V and 1 base at J; junction bases unmatched: 3. The CDR3 is made up of 15 amino acids. Germline-derived CDR1 and CDR2 are SGHRS and YFSETQ. This CDR3 reads CASSLGSGGQETQYF. CDR3 sequence (DNA): TGCGCCAGCAGCTTGGGGTCGGGGGGCCAAGAGACCCAGTACTTC.

The gene calls are TRBV4-2 and TRBJ2-7; 11 bases are a match to TRBD2. V dropped 4 bases and J dropped 5; count of bases not matched to a gene: 4. Germline-derived CDR1 and CDR2 are LGHNA and YNFKEQ. The CDR3 has 14 amino acids. The CDR3 bases are TGTGCCAGCAGCCCGACTAGCGGGGTCGACGAGCAGTACTTC. It encodes CASSPTSGVDEQYF.

This clone has a handful of counts. V is TRBV7-8 and J is TRBJ2-3, with TRBD1 identical over 10 bases. Germline V gene lookup returns CDR1 SGHVS and CDR2 FQNEAQ. The CDR3 is made up of 16 amino acids. V gave up 6 bases and J gave up 6 bases; unmatched junction bases: 12. CDR3 nucleotide sequence: TGTGCCAGCAGTTGGATCGACAGGGGGCCGTCTGATACGCAGTATTTT. Its translation: CASSWIDRGPSDTQYF.

This chain links TRBV4-1 with TRBJ1-1; D unresolved. Trimming shortened V by 5 bases and J by 4 bases, and 14 bases separated the two germline ends. This CDR3 has 14 amino acids. CDR1 and CDR2 (germline): MGHRA, YSYEKL. CDR3 sequence reads: CASSSREGGTEAFF. The CDR3 DNA is TGCGCCAGCAGCTCTCGGGAGGGCGGCACTGAAGCTTTCTTT.

The J gene is TRBJ1-2, the V gene TRBV21-1. TRBV21-1 is listed as a pseudogene. The CDR3 has 18 residues. The CDR3 reads CASSDQSHRQRANYGYTF. CDR3 DNA: TGTGCCAGCAGCGACCAATCCCACCGACAGCGGGCTAACTATGGCTACACCTTC.

The chain combines TRBV7-6 with TRBJ1-1, with D tentatively TRBD1 (6 bases). This CDR3 contains 13 residues. Germline CDR1 reads SGHVS; CDR2 reads FNYEAQ. V lost 3 bases, J lost 1 base, and 6 bases lay in between. The CDR3 nucleotides are TGTGCCAGCAGCTTGGGGGCGAACACTGAAGCTTTCTTT. It yields the protein CASSLGANTEAFF.

J is TRBJ2-3 and V is TRBV18; D is ambiguous. CDR3 length: 11 amino acids. Germline V lookup: CDR1 KGHSH, CDR2 LQKENI. V was trimmed by 3 bases and J by 4 bases, leaving 2 bases between them. The CDR3 DNA reads as TGTGCCAGCTCACCCTCAGATACGCAGTATTTT. Translated, it gives CASSPSDTQYF. The full variable domain, rest sourced from reference TRBV18 and TRBJ2-3, is NAGVMQNPRHLVRRRGQEARLRCSPMKGHSHVYWYRQLPEEGLKFMVYLQKENIIDESGMPKERFSAEFPKEGPSILRIQQVVRGDSAAYFCASSPSDTQYFGPGTRLTVL.

V gene TRBV19 combines with J gene TRBJ2-2, with 7 bases fitting TRBD1. Trimming at V came to 4 bases and at J to 7 bases, leaving 9 bases not matched to a gene. This CDR3 has 15 residues. Germline CDR1 and CDR2: LNHDA and SQIVND (reference sequence). CDR3 sequence: CASSRGETGHGELFF. Here the CDR3 DNA reads TGTGCCAGTAGTAGAGGAGAGACAGGGCACGGGGAGCTGTTTTTT.